The following is a T cell receptor beta chain sequence with its context. The data are from a study of blood T cell repertoires in COVID-19. About the research overall: Sample material is recorded as cDNA or gDNA derived from T cells, B-cell-depleted T cells, or PBMCs.

Study processing details: By means of reference gene primer amplification, nucleated cell counts were estimated. The method was immunoSEQ multiplex PCR; TCRdb's version includes in-frame clones alone and lacks a portion of them. The V and J calls and clone size come from that table; D and trimming were worked out from the DNA. The sample has about 160,000 clones; more than 75% are singletons. CDR1 and CDR2 (germline): PRHDT, FYEKMQ (reference sequence). V lost 4 bases to trimming and J lost 8 bases; unmatched junction nucleotides: 16. CDR3 length: 18 residues. The clonotype was recovered from a woman aged 70-85 years with COVID-19, enrolled during active disease. Source material: peripheral blood. The chain carries TRBV13 and TRBJ1-6, with TRBD1 identical over 8 bases. The CDR3: CASSWRTGGGGHYSPLHF. The CDR3, as DNA: TGTGCCAGCAGCTGGAGAACAGGGGGGGGAGGGCATTATTCACCCCTCCACTTT.